This T cell receptor beta chain was retrieved from a study of response to subunit inactivated influenza vaccine. This CDR3 is 15 amino acids long. The germline V gene has CDR1 DFQATT and CDR2 SNEGSKA (reference sequence). With V trimmed by 1 base and J by 4 bases, 9 bases remained unmatched. Overall study results and limits: Few additional T cells are recruited per seasonal influenza vaccination, authors suggested.

TCRdb passed the RT-PCR reads through MiXCR, listing each CDR3 protein once. The data show hundreds of thousands of distinct CDR3 sequences, about 14% seen once. As concerns this clonotype: Its antigen is still unknown.

The material was PBMCs from blood, obtained 14 to 15 days before vaccination. This rearrangement joins TRBV20-1 to TRBJ1-1, with 7 positions matching TRBD1. The clonotype originates from a man aged 50 to 59 who received an inactivated influenza vaccine. CDR3 bases: TGCAGTGCTAGAGTCTCTGCAGGGGGAAGCACTGAAGCTTTCTTT. Translating gives CSARVSAGGSTEAFF.